This T cell receptor beta chain stems from a study of chemoradiotherapy in HPV16-positive cancers. Study-wide results and caveats: Candidate HPV-specific clones and E7-related TCR motifs grew in tumor during treatment.

Clones were read by immunoSEQ multiplex PCR, and TCRdb kept only the in-frame ones, dropping some. The data show under 3,500 clones, roughly 84% seen once. A word on this clone: What it binds is unknown.

Samples were taken several times over chemoradiotherapy. The V gene's germline CDR1 is MGHRA and CDR2 YSYEKL. Trimming removed 2 bases from V and 4 bases from J, with 8 bases in between. This CDR3 has 14 residues. This chain connects TRBV4-1 to TRBJ2-2; D is unresolved. This sequence originates from a human donor with HPV-associated anogenital cancer. This specimen consisted of tumor tissue, obtained from a patient who underwent chemoradiotherapy. CDR3 loop: CASSQPLGTGELFF. The CDR3 region has the DNA TGCGCCAGCAGCCAACCATTGGGCACCGGGGAGCTGTTTTTT.